One sample yielded the 23 T cell receptor beta chains listed below, sequenced in a study of blood T cell repertoires in COVID-19. TCRdb keeps only in-frame clones here, not all; method: immunoSEQ multiplex PCR. The repertoire has fewer than 150,000 clones, 87% of them found once; the top ten carry 25% to 35%. Sequenced: peripheral blood. Receptor source: a woman between 65 and 79 years old with acute or convalescent COVID-19.

This rearrangement joins TRBV2 to TRBJ2-6, with 9 bases fitting TRBD1. Germline CDR1 is SNHLY and CDR2 is FYNNEI. Unmatched junction bases numbered 3, after V lost 6 bases and J lost 3 bases. This CDR3 is built from 15 residues. CDR3: CASSGQGIGANVLTF. The CDR3 DNA sequence: TGTGCCAGCAGCGGACAGGGGATTGGGGCCAACGTCCTGACTTTC.

The V gene is TRBV6-5, the J gene TRBJ2-7; 7 bases line up with TRBD1. From germline, CDR1 is MNHEY and CDR2 SVGAGI. The CDR3 is made up of 14 amino acids. The ends lost 5 bases at V and 3 bases at J; junction bases unmatched: 7. CDR3 region: CASSPRQGGYEQYF. CDR3 bases: TGTGCCAGCAGTCCTCGACAGGGCGGCTACGAGCAGTACTTC.

The chain recombines TRBV10-3 with TRBJ2-1; 7 nucleotides match TRBD2. The CDR3 contains 15 residues. Germline V CDR1 and CDR2: ENHRY, SYGVKD. V gave up 6 bases and J gave up 1 base; unmatched junction bases: 6. The DNA of the CDR3 is TGTGCCATCAGGTCCAGCGGGAATTCCTACAATGAGCAGTTCTTC. Translating it yields CAIRSSGNSYNEQFF.

The CDR3 sequence is CASSRTENSPLHF. The CDR3 DNA follows: TGTGCCAGCAGCCGGACAGAAAATTCACCCCTCCACTTT. The chain carries TRBV11-2 and TRBJ1-6; D perhaps matches TRBD1 (6 bases). The CDR3 totals 13 residues. CDR1 is SGHAT and CDR2 is FQNNGV in the germline V gene. V was trimmed by 5 bases and J by 7 bases, leaving 9 bases between them.

The chain recombines TRBV19 with TRBJ2-5; TRBD2 is a possible D gene (6 bases). Per the germline V gene, CDR1 is LNHDA and CDR2 is SQIVND (reference sequence). The CDR3 sequence is 17 residues long. V lost 3 bases to trimming and J lost 2 bases, with 19 bases between them. The CDR3 reads CASSMLGGRWGQETQYF. The DNA for the CDR3 is TGTGCCAGTAGTATGTTAGGAGGGAGGTGGGGACAAGAGACCCAGTACTTC. Complete variable domain (other parts from reference TRBV19 and TRBJ2-5): DGGITQSPKYLFRKEGQNVTLSCEQNLNHDAMYWYRQDPGQGLRLIYYSQIVNDFQKGDIAEGYSVSREKKESFPLTVTSAQKNPTAFYLCASSMLGGRWGQETQYFGPGTRLLVL.

J is TRBJ1-2 and V is TRBV6-5, with a tentative D call TRBD1 (6 bases). The length of the CDR3 is 14 residues. Germline CDR1 and CDR2: MNHEY and SVGAGI. Trimming took off 8 bases at V and 0 bases at J, with 13 bases between the two ends. This CDR3 reads CASRSGDSNYGYTF. DNA for the CDR3: TGTGCCAGCCGTTCAGGGGATTCTAACTATGGCTACACCTTC.

The chain carries TRBV7-2 and TRBJ1-4, with TRBD1 matching 8 bases. The CDR3 runs 14 residues. The V gene end was trimmed by 5 bases and the J gene end by 7 bases; junction bases not matched to a gene: 6. The V gene's germline CDR1 is SGHTA and CDR2 FQGNSA. CDR3 loop: CASSPGGTGEKLFF. The CDR3 DNA is TGTGCCAGCAGCCCAGGCGGGACAGGTGAAAAACTGTTTTTT.

Written as DNA, the CDR3 is TGTGCCAGCAGTCCTAGCGGGGGGTACAATGAGCAGTTCTTC. Amino acids: CASSPSGGYNEQFF. This chain connects TRBV11-3 to TRBJ2-1, with TRBD2 matching over 11 bases. The V segment lost 6 bases and the J segment 4 bases; nucleotides outside the gene matches: 2. The CDR3 spans 14 residues. The germline CDR1 and CDR2 sequences are SGHNT and YENEEA.

The rearrangement uses TRBV28 and TRBJ1-3, with 7 bases that match TRBD1. The trim removed 6 bases at V and 2 bases at J, leaving 1 base unmatched. The CDR3 has 13 residues. Germline V gives CDR1 MDHEN, CDR2 SYDVKM. As DNA, the CDR3 is TGTGCCAGCAGCACAGGGGCTGGAAACACCATATATTTT. It encodes CASSTGAGNTIYF.

The chain joins TRBV12-2 to TRBJ1-1; the D segment call TRBD1 is taken from the table without a DNA check. TRBV12-2 is given as a pseudogene. This CDR3 contains 19 residues. The CDR3 nucleotides are TGTGCAAGTCGCCCGAAGAGGATAGGACGGAGGGGGCCGAACACTGAAGCTTTCTTT. It yields the protein CASRPKRIGRRGPNTEAFF.

V and J are TRBV3-1 (or the pseudogene TRBV3-2) and TRBJ2-5; no reliable D call. Germline CDR1 and CDR2: LGHDT and YNNKEL (reference sequence). The CDR3 runs 13 residues. Trimming took 4 bases from V and 2 from J, leaving 8 bases between them. The CDR3 protein is CASSLRVQETQYF. Written as DNA, the CDR3 is TGTGCCAGCAGCCTCCGAGTACAAGAGACCCAGTACTTC.

The table lists this clone with a count of one. The J gene is TRBJ2-7, the V gene TRBV7-2, with TRBD1 identical over 8 bases. Germline CDR1 and CDR2: SGHTA and FQGNSA. The ends lost 4 bases at V and 0 bases at J; junction bases unmatched: 5. CDR3 size: 15 residues. This CDR3 reads CASSWGQVSSYEQYF. The CDR3 DNA follows: TGTGCCAGCAGCTGGGGACAGGTGAGCTCCTACGAGCAGTACTTC.

The CDR3 DNA sequence: TGCGCCAGCAGCCCCGCGGGGGGGGATGAGCAGTTCTTC. Its protein product is CASSPAGGDEQFF. The chain joins TRBV4-1 to TRBJ2-1; the match to TRBD2 covers 9 bases. Germline V CDR1 and CDR2: MGHRA, YSYEKL. The CDR3 spans 13 residues. Losses at the gene ends were 4 bases for V and 8 bases for J; bases not matched to a gene: 3.

This clone was observed a single time. The rearrangement links TRBV3-1 (or the pseudogene TRBV3-2) to TRBJ2-7; 12 bases are a match to TRBD2. This CDR3 spans 15 amino acids. Germline values: CDR1 LGHDT, CDR2 YNNKEL (reference sequence). With V trimmed by 6 bases and J by 6 bases, 9 bases remained unmatched. CDR3 in amino acids: CASRSTSGGGSEQYF. The CDR3 bases are TGTGCCAGCAGGTCGACTAGCGGGGGTGGGAGCGAGCAGTACTTC.

There are a few counts of this clone. The chain uses TRBV28 and TRBJ1-1; a weak D match, TRBD1 (6 bases). Germline-derived CDR1 and CDR2 are MDHEN and SYDVKM. The length of the CDR3 is 14 residues. V was pared by 2 bases and J by 4 bases, with 11 bases between. The CDR3 region has the DNA TGTGCCAGCAGTTTAGGGGGCCATAGCACTGAAGCTTTCTTT. Amino acid sequence: CASSLGGHSTEAFF.

V gene TRBV28 combines with J gene TRBJ1-1; D not certain. The V gene's germline CDR1 is MDHEN and CDR2 SYDVKM. CDR3 length: 14 residues. CDR3 sequence reads: CGSMGPRVTTEAFF. In nucleotides, the CDR3 is TGTGGTTCTATGGGCCCGCGAGTCACCACTGAAGCTTTCTTT.

V gene TRBV10-1 combines with J gene TRBJ2-7, with 9 bases lining up with TRBD2. This CDR3 is 14 amino acids long. Germline CDR1 and CDR2: WNHNN and SYGVQD (reference sequence). V was pared by 0 bases and J by 3 bases, with 0 bases of the junction left unmatched. The CDR3 reads CASSESTSGYEQYF. The DNA of the CDR3 is TGCGCCAGCAGTGAGTCGACTAGCGGCTACGAGCAGTACTTC.

The chain is built from TRBV2 and TRBJ1-1; D gene unclear. V was cut by 5 bases and J by 0 bases, with 7 bases left in between. The CDR3 sequence is 13 residues long. CDR1 is SNHLY, CDR2 FYNNEI, per germline. The CDR3 coding sequence is TGTGCCAGCAGTCTCCAGGTGAACACTGAAGCTTTCTTT. As protein: CASSLQVNTEAFF.

This chain joins TRBV28 and TRBJ1-2; 9 bases are shared with TRBD1. Trimming took 6 bases from V and 5 from J; bases not matched to a gene: 4. This CDR3 has 13 amino acids. Germline values: CDR1 MDHEN, CDR2 SYDVKM. CDR3 region: CASRGQGLYGYTF. CDR3 bases: TGTGCCAGCAGGGGACAGGGACTGTATGGCTACACCTTC.

V and J are TRBV11-2 and TRBJ1-1; D remains unclear. V was shortened by 10 bases and J by 4 bases, with 10 bases between the two germline ends. CDR3 length equals 11 residues. Germline CDR1 is SGHAT and CDR2 is FQNNGV. CDR3 region: CATLPSTEAFF. CDR3 DNA sequence: TGTGCCACCCTCCCCAGCACTGAAGCTTTCTTT.

This sequence joins TRBV5-4 and TRBJ1-1; 7 bases match TRBD1. Germline values: CDR1 SGHNT, CDR2 YYREEE (reference sequence). The V and J ends lost 4 bases and 3 bases, in that order; junction bases with no gene match: 0. This CDR3 is 12 amino acids long. The CDR3 is CASSQGDTEAFF. The CDR3 DNA reads TGTGCCAGCAGCCAGGGGGACACTGAAGCTTTCTTT.

This clone was picked up a small number of times. The rearrangement uses TRBV30 and TRBJ1-6; D perhaps matches TRBD1 (6 bases). CDR3 length equals 14 residues. The V and J ends lost 5 bases and 0 bases respectively, with 8 bases between them. From germline, CDR1 is GTSNPN and CDR2 SVGIG (reference sequence). The CDR3: CAWDRSSYNSPLHF. CDR3 DNA sequence: TGTGCCTGGGACAGGAGCTCCTATAATTCACCCCTCCACTTT.

The V and J genes are TRBV28 and TRBJ2-7; D is undetermined. Germline CDR1 and CDR2: MDHEN and SYDVKM. Between the trimmed V and J ends, which lost 3 bases and 2 bases, there was a span of 8 bases. The CDR3 runs to 13 residues. The CDR3 region is CASSFNRAYEQYF. CDR3 nucleotide sequence: TGTGCCAGCAGTTTTAACAGAGCCTACGAGCAGTACTTC.